One sample yielded the 4 T cell receptor beta chains listed below, sequenced in a study of shared clonotypes between healthy human individuals. Profiling relied on immunoSEQ multiplex PCR, and the TCRdb table lists in-frame clones only, not all of them. Found here are about 2.4 million clones, around 94% of them singletons; the top ten hold more than 0.12%. Input material: naive CD4+ T cells sorted from blood. Stated subset: CD45RA+ positively selected. All receptors derive from a man aged 18 to 30 in good health.

This clone showed up just once. The chain employs TRBV6-5 and TRBJ1-5; D unresolved. The CDR3 has 15 amino acids. V lost 2 bases, J lost 4 bases, and 12 bases lay in between. CDR1 and CDR2 (germline): MNHEY, SVGAGI. CDR3 amino acids: CASSYGPPMNQPQHF. CDR3 in DNA: TGTGCCAGCAGTTACGGCCCCCCAATGAATCAGCCCCAGCATTTT.

This chain connects TRBV6-5 to TRBJ1-2; no clear D gene. Per germline, CDR1 MNHEY and CDR2 SVGAGI. Trimming shortened V by 4 bases and J by 8 bases, and 11 bases separated the two germline ends. The CDR3 covers 12 residues. The CDR3 sequence is CASSWGGSGYTF. CDR3 nucleotides: TGTGCCAGCAGTTGGGGAGGGAGCGGCTACACCTTC.

The rearrangement joins TRBV6-6 to TRBJ2-7; TRBD2 is a possible D gene (5 bases). Germline CDR1 is MNHNY and CDR2 is SVGAGI (reference sequence). The V and J ends lost 4 bases and 3 bases respectively, with 10 bases between them. The CDR3 has 13 amino acids. The DNA for the CDR3 is TGTGCCAGCAGTTCGCGGGTCGACTACGAGCAGTACTTC. Its protein product is CASSSRVDYEQYF.

In this sample, this clone turned up a few times. The chain combines TRBV5-5 with TRBJ2-2, with no clear D. The length of the CDR3 is 15 residues. V was cut by 3 bases and J by 5 bases, with 14 bases left in between. The germline V gene has CDR1 SGHKS and CDR2 YYEKEE (reference sequence). CDR3 protein: CASSSLQTPTGELFF. The CDR3 DNA sequence: TGTGCCAGCAGCTCGCTCCAAACTCCAACCGGGGAGCTGTTTTTT.